The entry below describes one TCR beta chain. These data come from a study of blood T cell repertoires in COVID-19. Overall study: Sites in the United States, Italy and Spain provided acute and convalescent COVID-19 samples. T cells, B-cell-depleted T cells, or PBMCs supplied cDNA or gDNA.

CDR3 size: 19 residues. V lost 3 bases, J lost 4 bases, and 12 bases stayed unmatched. Germline V gene data show CDR1 as MNHEY and CDR2 as SVGEGT. Clones were read by immunoSEQ multiplex PCR, and TCRdb kept only the in-frame ones, dropping some. The table has over 65,000 clones, 65% to 90% seen once. This rearrangement joins TRBV6-2 or TRBV6-3 to TRBJ2-3, with TRBD2 matching over 14 bases. Input material: peripheral blood. The TCR was taken from an elderly man with active COVID-19. The chain's CDR3 is CASSYGRTSGRTSADTQYF. DNA of the CDR3: TGTGCCAGCAGTTATGGCCGGACTAGCGGGAGGACCTCGGCAGATACGCAGTATTTT.